Presented here are 8 T cell receptor beta chains from one specimen sequenced in a study of blood T cell repertoires in COVID-19. Produced via immunoSEQ multiplex PCR; TCRdb's table is partial and in-frame only. The table shows 350,000 to 550,000 clones, with roughly nine tenths occurring only once. The sample comprised PBMCs or T cells enriched from blood (not recorded which). Receptor source: a man between 25 and 39 years old who had recovered from COVID-19.

This clone was observed a few times. This chain connects TRBV20-1 to TRBJ1-2, with D unclear. V gave up 7 bases and J gave up 1 base, with 7 bases separating them. This CDR3 has 11 residues. Germline V gives CDR1 DFQATT, CDR2 SNEGSKA (reference sequence). The CDR3 nucleotides read TGCAGTGGCCCAGTTAACTATGGCTACACCTTC. It translates to CSGPVNYGYTF.

The chain is built from TRBV4-1 and TRBJ1-1; D not resolved. Trimming stripped 1 base from V and 0 bases from J, with 6 bases between. The CDR3 is 14 amino acids. CDR1 and CDR2 (germline): MGHRA, YSYEKL. The CDR3 sequence: CASSQGGMNTEAFF. The DNA of the CDR3 is TGCGCCAGCAGCCAAGGCGGCATGAACACTGAAGCTTTCTTT.

This chain connects TRBV5-4 to TRBJ1-6; perhaps TRBD1 as D (6 bases). The CDR3 length is 15 residues. V was cut by 2 bases and J by 2 bases, with 8 bases left in between. From germline, CDR1 is SGHNT and CDR2 YYREEE (reference sequence). Here the CDR3 reads CASSLGQTYNSPLHF. The CDR3 DNA sequence: TGTGCCAGCAGCTTAGGACAGACCTATAATTCACCCCTCCACTTT. Full variable domain (outside the CDR3, taken from reference TRBV5-4 and TRBJ1-6): ETGVTQSPTHLIKTRGQQVTLRCSSQSGHNTVSWYQQALGQGPQFIFQYYREEENGRGNFPPRFSGLQFPNYSSELNVNALELDDSALYLCASSLGQTYNSPLHFGNGTRLTVT.

The chain recombines TRBV24-1 with TRBJ2-3, with D perhaps matching TRBD2 (5 bases). CDR1 is KGHDR and CDR2 is SFDVKD in the germline V gene. CDR3 length: 19 amino acids. Trimming removed 2 bases from V and 2 bases from J, with 22 bases in between. CDR3 amino acids: CATSDWKLSEIPTTDTQYF. CDR3 nucleotide sequence: TGTGCCACCAGTGATTGGAAACTTAGCGAGATACCCACCACAGATACGCAGTATTTT.

This chain uses TRBV2 with TRBJ1-2; 12 bases are shared with TRBD1. J was trimmed by 8 bases and V by 6 bases; bases with no gene match: 7. The CDR3 is made up of 14 amino acids. The germline CDR1 and CDR2 sequences are SNHLY and FYNNEI. The CDR3 nucleotides are TGTGCCAGCAGACTAGGGACAGGGGGCCGGGGCTACACCTTC. Translating it yields CASRLGTGGRGYTF.

The rearrangement joins TRBV12-3 or TRBV12-4 to TRBJ2-5; TRBD2 matches 9 bases. The V segment lost 5 bases and the J segment 7 bases; nucleotides outside the gene matches: 5. The CDR3 spans 13 residues. The CDR3 DNA reads TGTGCCAGCAGTCTTAGCGGGAGTGGGACCCAGTACTTC. This sequence encodes CASSLSGSGTQYF.

This chain joins TRBV11-2 and TRBJ1-3; D perhaps matches TRBD1 (6 bases). The CDR3 contains 16 residues. Germline-derived CDR1 and CDR2 are SGHAT and FQNNGV. The V end was cut by 6 bases, the J end by 0 bases, with 15 bases between. The CDR3 reads CASSRLGDNSGNTIYF. Here the CDR3 DNA reads TGTGCCAGCAGTCGACTTGGGGACAACTCTGGAAACACCATATATTTT.

The V gene is TRBV6-1, the J gene TRBJ2-1, with TRBD1 identical over 7 bases. The CDR3 runs to 17 residues. V gave up 2 bases and J gave up 13 bases; unmatched junction bases: 20. The germline V gene has CDR1 MNHNS and CDR2 SASEGT. The CDR3 bases are TGTGCCAGCAGTGAACTCGCTGCTACAGGGGTTGGGGTGGAACAGTTCTTC. This encodes CASSELAATGVGVEQFF.